This TCR beta chain derives from a study of control samples from healthy donors and cancer patients. The method was immunoSEQ multiplex PCR; TCRdb's version includes in-frame clones alone and lacks a portion of them. The table shows 120,000 or so clones, with about 93% occurring only once. Germline CDR1 reads MNHNS; CDR2 reads SASEGT. The ends lost 3 bases at V and 4 bases at J; junction bases unmatched: 5. The length of the CDR3 is 15 residues. This receptor was identified in a man aged 18-30 years in good health. The rearrangement uses TRBV6-1 and TRBJ1-2; 10 nucleotides align to TRBD1. Material: blood. The CDR3 nucleotides are TGTGCCAGCAGTGAGACCGGGACAGGGGTCTATGGCTACACCTTC. Its protein product is CASSETGTGVYGYTF.